Below are 10 T cell receptor beta chains sequenced from a single sample in a study of OX40 agonist ivuxolimab in advanced cancers. Only in-frame clones appear in the TCRdb table, and some are missing; sequencing was by immunoSEQ multiplex PCR. The table shows about 120,000 clones, with 75% to 90% occurring only once. Material: CD4+ or CD8+ T cells sorted from blood, obtained in a trial of the OX40 agonist ivuxolimab. The receptor source for this set is an adult with an advanced solid tumor such as melanoma, head and neck, liver or kidney cancer.

The chain joins TRBV5-6 to TRBJ1-4; no firm D call. Germline V gene data show CDR1 as SGHDT and CDR2 as YYEEEE. This CDR3 is 15 amino acids long. The germline V and J ends were trimmed by 6 bases and 8 bases, with 20 bases remaining between them. CDR3 sequence: CASTSRIGPVEKLFF. The CDR3 nucleotides read TGTGCCAGCACATCTAGGATCGGGCCGGTGGAAAAACTGTTTTTT.

This chain uses TRBV5-8 with TRBJ1-1; TRBD1 matches 7 bases. This CDR3 is built from 15 residues. The V gene's germline CDR1 is SGHTS and CDR2 YDEGEE. Unmatched junction bases numbered 8, after V lost 5 bases and J lost 1 base. This CDR3 is CASRFRTGWNTEAFF. The CDR3 coding sequence is TGTGCCAGCAGATTTCGGACAGGTTGGAACACTGAAGCTTTCTTT.

Only one count was recorded for this clone. The CDR3 loop is CASSGGSGGQEQFF. The CDR3 DNA reads as TGTGCCAGCAGTGGGGGAAGCGGGGGGCAGGAGCAGTTCTTC. V is TRBV6-1 and J is TRBJ2-1; 9 bases match TRBD2. CDR1 MNHNS and CDR2 SASEGT come from the germline V gene. The trim removed 4 bases at V and 10 bases at J, leaving 8 bases unmatched. This CDR3 has 14 amino acids.

The chain combines TRBV7-2 with TRBJ1-2; 7 bases are shared with TRBD1. Looked up from germline, CDR1 is SGHTA and CDR2 is FQGNSA. The CDR3 has 14 residues. The J segment lost 7 bases and the V segment lost 1 base, leaving 6 bases of the junction unmatched. The CDR3: CASSLGQGISGYTF. CDR3 bases: TGTGCCAGCAGCTTAGGACAGGGCATTAGTGGCTACACCTTC.

The chain joins TRBV11-2 to TRBJ1-4; D remains unclear. Germline-derived CDR1 and CDR2 are SGHAT and FQNNGV. The CDR3 contains 15 residues. V was cut by 0 bases and J by 6 bases, with 11 bases left in between. The CDR3 sequence is CASSLDIRKDEKLFF. CDR3 sequence (DNA): TGTGCCAGCAGCTTAGATATTAGGAAGGATGAAAAACTGTTTTTT.

The chain has TRBV6-5 and TRBJ1-2; TRBD1 matches 9 bases. There are 13 residues in the CDR3. V was pared by 5 bases and J by 5 bases, with 3 bases of the junction left unmatched. CDR1 and CDR2 from the germline V gene are MNHEY and SVGAGI. In nucleotides, the CDR3 is TGTGCCAGCAGTCGGGACAGGGAATATGGCTACACCTTC. Amino acid sequence: CASSRDREYGYTF.

A single count supports this clone. V and J are TRBV5-1 and TRBJ1-1; D is unresolved. The ends were cut back, 5 bases at V and 7 bases at J, with 24 bases in the middle. The CDR3 has 16 residues. Germline V CDR1 and CDR2: SGHRS, YFSETQ. The CDR3 protein is CASSPNYGTPNREAFF. The DNA of the CDR3 is TGCGCCAGCAGTCCTAATTACGGAACCCCGAACCGTGAAGCTTTCTTT.

This chain connects TRBV10-1 to TRBJ2-1, with 7 bases that match TRBD1. The V segment lost 4 bases and the J segment 9 bases; nucleotides outside the gene matches: 12. The CDR3 contains 15 residues. Germline-derived CDR1 and CDR2 are WNHNN and SYGVQD (reference sequence). CDR3 residues: CASSGNDRAGSEQFF. The CDR3 coding sequence is TGCGCCAGCAGTGGCAATGACAGGGCAGGATCTGAGCAGTTCTTC.

V usage is TRBV6-1 and J usage is TRBJ2-2; TRBD1 might be the D (5 bases). Germline assignment: CDR1 MNHNS and CDR2 SASEGT. The CDR3 length is 14 residues. V lost 8 bases and J lost 4, with 14 bases in between. The CDR3 is CASVFQGGTGELFF. CDR3 bases: TGTGCCAGCGTATTTCAGGGTGGCACCGGGGAGCTGTTTTTT.

The chain combines TRBV5-6 with TRBJ2-5, with 8 bases fitting TRBD2. V was pared by 1 base and J by 5 bases, with 19 bases of the junction left unmatched. The CDR3 is 19 amino acids. Germline CDR1 and CDR2: SGHDT and YYEEEE. DNA of the CDR3: TGTGCCAGCAGCTTGTTATATGAAGCGGGGGTAACTTCGACTGAGACCCAGTACTTC. Amino acid sequence: CASSLLYEAGVTSTETQYF.